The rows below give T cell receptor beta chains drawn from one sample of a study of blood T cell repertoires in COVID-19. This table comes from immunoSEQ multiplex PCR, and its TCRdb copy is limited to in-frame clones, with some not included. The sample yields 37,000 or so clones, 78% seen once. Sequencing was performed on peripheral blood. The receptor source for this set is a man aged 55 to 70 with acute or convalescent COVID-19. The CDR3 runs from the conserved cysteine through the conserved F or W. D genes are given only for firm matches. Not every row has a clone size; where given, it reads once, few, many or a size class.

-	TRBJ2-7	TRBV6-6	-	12	TGTGCCAGCAGCACCTTGGGCCACGAGCAGTACTTC	CASSTLGHEQYF
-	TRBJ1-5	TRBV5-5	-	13	TGTGCCAGCAGCTTGGCCACGGGACAGCCCCAGCATTTT	CASSLATGQPQHF
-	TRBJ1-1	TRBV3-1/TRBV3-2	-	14	TGTGCCAGCAGCCTTCGGGGGATGAACACTGAAGCTTTCTTT	CASSLRGMNTEAFF
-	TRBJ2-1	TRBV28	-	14	TGTGCCAGCAGTTTGTCAGGGGTATTGGATGAGCAGTTCTTC	CASSLSGVLDEQFF
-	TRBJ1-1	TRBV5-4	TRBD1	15	TGTGCCAGCAGCTCTGGACAGGGTCTGAACACTGAAGCTTTCTTT	CASSSGQGLNTEAFF
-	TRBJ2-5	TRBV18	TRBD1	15	TGTGCCAGCTCACCACCCGGGACAGAGAAAGAGACCCAGTACTTC	CASSPPGTEKETQYF
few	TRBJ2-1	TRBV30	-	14	TGTGCCTGGAGTGTATTAAGGGGCAGAAATGAGCAGTTCTTC	CAWSVLRGRNEQFF
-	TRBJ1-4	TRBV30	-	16	TGTGCCTGGAGTTTGAGGACCTTAGCGACTAATGAAAAACTGTTTTTT	CAWSLRTLATNEKLFF
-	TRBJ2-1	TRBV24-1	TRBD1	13	TGTGCCACCGGGGACAGGTTGGCCAATGAGCAGTTCTTC	CATGDRLANEQFF
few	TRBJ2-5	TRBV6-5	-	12	TGTGCCAGCAGCCCAGGGTTGGAGACCCAGTACTTC	CASSPGLETQYF
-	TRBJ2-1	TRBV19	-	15	TGTGCCAGTAAATTTGGACTCGACTCCTACAATGAGCAGTTCTTC	CASKFGLDSYNEQFF
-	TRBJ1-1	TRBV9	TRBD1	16	TGTGCCAGCAGCGTATCCTCCGGGACAGGGAACACTGAAGCTTTCTTT	CASSVSSGTGNTEAFF
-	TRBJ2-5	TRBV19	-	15	TGTGCCAGTAGTATAGGAGCAGGCGGAGGGGAGACCCAGTACTTC	CASSIGAGGGETQYF
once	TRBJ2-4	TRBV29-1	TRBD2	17	TGCAGCGTTGAAAGGACTAGCGGGATTCCTGCCAAAAACATTCAGTACTTC	CSVERTSGIPAKNIQYF
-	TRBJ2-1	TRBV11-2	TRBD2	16	TGTGCCAGCAGCTTATTACTGGCGGGAGTCCGTAATGAGCAGTTCTTC	CASSLLLAGVRNEQFF
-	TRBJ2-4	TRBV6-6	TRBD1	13	TGTGCCAGCAGCCCTGCAGGGGGAAACATTCAGTACTTC	CASSPAGGNIQYF
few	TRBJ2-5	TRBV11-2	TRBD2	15	TGTGCCAGCAGCTCCTACACCTCTGGGGAGGGGACCCAGTACTTC	CASSSYTSGEGTQYF
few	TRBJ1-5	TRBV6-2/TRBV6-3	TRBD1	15	TGTGCCAGCAGTTACACAGACAGGGGTGGTCAGCCCCAGCATTTT	CASSYTDRGGQPQHF
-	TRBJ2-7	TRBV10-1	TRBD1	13	TGCGCCAGGAGACAGGGGAAAACTTACGAGCAGTACTTC	CARRQGKTYEQYF
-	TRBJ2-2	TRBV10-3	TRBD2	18	TGTGCCATCAGTGAGACCGGGACTAGCGGGCTCGGCGCCGGGGAGCTGTTTTTT	CAISETGTSGLGAGELFF
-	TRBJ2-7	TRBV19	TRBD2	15	TGTGCCAGTAGTATGAGCGGGAGTCCCGACTACGAGCAGTACTTC	CASSMSGSPDYEQYF
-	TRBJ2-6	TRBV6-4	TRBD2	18	TGTGCCAGCAGTGCTAGCGGGAGGGCCCTCTCTGGGGCCAACGTCCTGACTTTC	CASSASGRALSGANVLTF
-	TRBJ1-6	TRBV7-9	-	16	TGTGCCAGCAGCTTAGATCCGGGCTCCTATAATTCACCCCTCCACTTT	CASSLDPGSYNSPLHF
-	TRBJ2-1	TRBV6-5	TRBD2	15	TGTGCCAGCAGCCTAACTAGCGGGAGTTCGCTCGAGCAGTTCTTC	CASSLTSGSSLEQFF
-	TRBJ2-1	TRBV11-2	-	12	TGTGCCAGCAGTAGGACTCGAAATGAGCAGTTCTTC	CASSRTRNEQFF
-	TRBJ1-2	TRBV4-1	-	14	TGCGCCAGCAGCCTCTCCGGTTCGTCAGCGGGCTACACCTTC	CASSLSGSSAGYTF
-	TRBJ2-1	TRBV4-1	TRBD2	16	TGCGCCAGCAGCCCCCGGACTAGCGGGAGGGACAATGAGCAGTTCTTC	CASSPRTSGRDNEQFF
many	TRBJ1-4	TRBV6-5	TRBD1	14	TGTGCCAGCAGTTACCGCGGACAGGAGGGAAAACTGTTTTTT	CASSYRGQEGKLFF
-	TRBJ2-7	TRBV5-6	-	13	TGTGCCAGCAGCTTGGACAACTCCTACGAGCAGTACTTC	CASSLDNSYEQYF
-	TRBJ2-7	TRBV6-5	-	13	TGTGCCAGCAGTTACTTAGGGGCCTACGAGCAGTACTTC	CASSYLGAYEQYF
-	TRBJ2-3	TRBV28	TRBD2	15	TGTGCCAGCAGTCTACCTAGCGGCCTCACAGATACGCAGTATTTT	CASSLPSGLTDTQYF
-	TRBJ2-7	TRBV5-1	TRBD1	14	TGCGCCAGCAGCCCAGGGACAGTCGGACACGAGCAGTACTTC	CASSPGTVGHEQYF
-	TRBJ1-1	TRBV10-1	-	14	TGCGCCAGCAGTGATTATGGGGGAGGCACTGAAGCTTTCTTT	CASSDYGGGTEAFF
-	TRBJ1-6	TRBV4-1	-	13	TGCGCCAGTAGCCAAGAATGGCCATCACCCCTCCACTTT	CASSQEWPSPLHF
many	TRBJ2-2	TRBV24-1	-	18	TGTGCCACCAGTGATTTTACCGGCAGGAACCGATTTCGTGGGGAGCTGTTTTTT	CATSDFTGRNRFRGELFF
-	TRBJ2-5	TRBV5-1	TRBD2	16	TGCGCCAGCAGCCCCCTGGCGGGAGTCGGCCAAGAGACCCAGTACTTC	CASSPLAGVGQETQYF
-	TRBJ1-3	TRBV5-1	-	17	TGCGCCAGCAGCTTGGAGGGCAGGGCAGGGTCTGGAAACACCATATATTTT	CASSLEGRAGSGNTIYF
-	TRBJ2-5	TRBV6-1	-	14	TGTGCCAGCATCTCAGGCGGGTACCAAGAGACCCAGTACTTC	CASISGGYQETQYF
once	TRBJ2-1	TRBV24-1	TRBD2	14	TGTGCCACCAGTGTCCATGGACTAGCGAGTGAGCAGTTCTTC	CATSVHGLASEQFF
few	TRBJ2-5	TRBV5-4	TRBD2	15	TGTGCCAGCAGCCCCAGCGGGAGGAACCAAGAGACCCAGTACTTC	CASSPSGRNQETQYF
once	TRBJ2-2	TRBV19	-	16	TGTGCCAGTAGGCGACTCCGGCAGCGAGACACCGGGGAGCTGTTTTTT	CASRRLRQRDTGELFF
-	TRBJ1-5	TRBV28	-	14	TGTGCCAGCAGTTTGAGACTTAGCAATCAGCCCCAGCATTTT	CASSLRLSNQPQHF
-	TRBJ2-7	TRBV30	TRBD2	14	TGTGCCTGGAGTGCCGGACTAGCGGGATACGAGCAGTACTTC	CAWSAGLAGYEQYF
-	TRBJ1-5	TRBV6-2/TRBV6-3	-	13	TGTGCCAGCAGTAGGAGAAACAATCAGCCCCAGCATTTT	CASSRRNNQPQHF
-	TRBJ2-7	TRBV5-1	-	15	TGCGCCAGTAAGGAGGGGGGACAGAGCTCCTACGAGCAGTACTTC	CASKEGGQSSYEQYF
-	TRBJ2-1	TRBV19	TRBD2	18	TGTGCCAGTTCAGGGGGCGATGGACTAGCGGGAGGGCCCAATGAGCAGTTCTTC	CASSGGDGLAGGPNEQFF
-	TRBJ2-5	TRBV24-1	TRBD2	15	TGTGCCACCAGTCGGGGGGGGGCAGGGGCGGAGACCCAGTACTTC	CATSRGGAGAETQYF
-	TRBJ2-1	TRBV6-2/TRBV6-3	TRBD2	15	TGTGCCAGCAGTTATGAGGGACTAGCGTACAATGAGCAGTTCTTC	CASSYEGLAYNEQFF
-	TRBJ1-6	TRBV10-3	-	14	TGTGCCATCAGGGGGCGTCAGGATAATTCACCCCTCCACTTT	CAIRGRQDNSPLHF
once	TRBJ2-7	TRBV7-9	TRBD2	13	TGTGCCAGCAGCCATAGCGGGGTCGACGAGCAGTACTTC	CASSHSGVDEQYF
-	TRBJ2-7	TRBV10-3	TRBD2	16	TGTGCCACCTCCTCCTCGGATCCTAGCGGGAGGGGAGAGCAGTACTTC	CATSSSDPSGRGEQYF
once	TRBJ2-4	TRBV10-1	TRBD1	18	TGCGCCAGCAGTGAGTCCGCCGGGACAGGGGGCAAGGGGAACATTCAGTACTTC	CASSESAGTGGKGNIQYF
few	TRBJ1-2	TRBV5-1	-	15	TGCGCCAGCAGCTTGACGTCAGGGTTTCTCTATGGCTACACCTTC	CASSLTSGFLYGYTF
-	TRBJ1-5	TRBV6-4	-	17	TGTGCCAGCAGGACACCACCAATCAGTATTAGCAATCAGCCCCAGCATTTT	CASRTPPISISNQPQHF
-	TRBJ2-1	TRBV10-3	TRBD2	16	TGTGCCATCAGTGAGCCCCCCGGGGGGAGGATCAATGAGCAGTTCTTC	CAISEPPGGRINEQFF
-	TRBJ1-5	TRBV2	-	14	TGTGCCAGCAGCCACGGACAGTTCAATCAGCCCCAGCATTTT	CASSHGQFNQPQHF
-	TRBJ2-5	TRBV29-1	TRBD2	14	TGCAGCGTTGACAGAGCGGGAGGGGGGGAGACCCAGTACTTC	CSVDRAGGGETQYF